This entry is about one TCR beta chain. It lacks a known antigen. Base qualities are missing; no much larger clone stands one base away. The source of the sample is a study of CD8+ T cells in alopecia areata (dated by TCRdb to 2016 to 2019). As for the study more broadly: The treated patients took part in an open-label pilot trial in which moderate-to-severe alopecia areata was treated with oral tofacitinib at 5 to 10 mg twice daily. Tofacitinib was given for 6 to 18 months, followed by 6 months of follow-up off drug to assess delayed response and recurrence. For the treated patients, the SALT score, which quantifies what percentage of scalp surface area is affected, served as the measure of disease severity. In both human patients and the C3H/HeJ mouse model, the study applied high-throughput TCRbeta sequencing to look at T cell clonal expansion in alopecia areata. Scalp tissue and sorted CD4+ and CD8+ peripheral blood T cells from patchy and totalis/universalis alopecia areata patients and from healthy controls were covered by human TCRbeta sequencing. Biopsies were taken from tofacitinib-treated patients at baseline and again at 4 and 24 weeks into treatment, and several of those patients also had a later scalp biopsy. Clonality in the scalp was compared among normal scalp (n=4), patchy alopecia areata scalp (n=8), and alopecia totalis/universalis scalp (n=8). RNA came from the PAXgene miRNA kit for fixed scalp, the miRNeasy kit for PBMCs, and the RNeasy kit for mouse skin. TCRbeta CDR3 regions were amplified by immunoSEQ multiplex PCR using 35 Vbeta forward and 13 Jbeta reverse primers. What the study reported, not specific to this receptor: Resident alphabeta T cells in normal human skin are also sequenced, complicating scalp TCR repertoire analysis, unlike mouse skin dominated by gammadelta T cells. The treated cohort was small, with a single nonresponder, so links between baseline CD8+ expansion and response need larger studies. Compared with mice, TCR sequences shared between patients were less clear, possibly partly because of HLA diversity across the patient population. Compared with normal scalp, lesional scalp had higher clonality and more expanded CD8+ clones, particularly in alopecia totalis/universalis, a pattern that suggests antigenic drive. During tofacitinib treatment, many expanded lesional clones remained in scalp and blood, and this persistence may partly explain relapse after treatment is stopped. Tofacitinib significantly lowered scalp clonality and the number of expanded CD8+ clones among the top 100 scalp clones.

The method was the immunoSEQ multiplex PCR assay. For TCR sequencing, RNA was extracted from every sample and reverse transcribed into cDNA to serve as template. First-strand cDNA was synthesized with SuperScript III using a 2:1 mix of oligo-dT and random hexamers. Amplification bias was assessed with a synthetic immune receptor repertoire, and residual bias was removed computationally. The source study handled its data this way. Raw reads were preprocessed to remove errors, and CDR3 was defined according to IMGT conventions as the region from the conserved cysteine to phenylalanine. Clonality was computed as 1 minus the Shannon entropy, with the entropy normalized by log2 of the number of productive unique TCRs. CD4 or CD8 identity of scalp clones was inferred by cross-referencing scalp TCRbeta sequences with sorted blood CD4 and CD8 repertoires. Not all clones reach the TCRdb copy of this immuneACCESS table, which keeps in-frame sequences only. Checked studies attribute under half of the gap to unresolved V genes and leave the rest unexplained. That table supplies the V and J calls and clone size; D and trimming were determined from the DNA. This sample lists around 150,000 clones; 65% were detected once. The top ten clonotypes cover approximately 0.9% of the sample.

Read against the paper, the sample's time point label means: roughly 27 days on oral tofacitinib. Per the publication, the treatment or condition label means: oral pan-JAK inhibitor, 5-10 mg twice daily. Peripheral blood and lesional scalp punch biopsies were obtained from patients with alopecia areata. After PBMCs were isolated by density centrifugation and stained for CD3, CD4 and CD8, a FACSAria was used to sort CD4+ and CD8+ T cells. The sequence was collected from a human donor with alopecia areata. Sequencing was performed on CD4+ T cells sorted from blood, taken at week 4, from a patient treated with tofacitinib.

CDR3 reads: CASSLKRAYTSTDTQYF. The bases are TGTGCCAGCAGCTTGAAGCGGGCCTATACTAGCACAGATACGCAGTATTTT. The V and J genes are TRBV5-6 and TRBJ2-3, and possibly TRBD2, on 6 matching bases. Reading from cysteine to phenylalanine, the CDR3 counts 17 amino acids. The CDR3 DNA has 51 bases and is translated from base 1. In the germline V gene, CDR1 corresponds to SGHDT and CDR2 to YYEEEE. V sheds 1 base and J sheds 0 bases, leaving 15 bases between their ends. Beyond the CDR3, the reference TRBV5-6 and TRBJ2-3 genes provide the residues; the full variable domain reads: DAGVTQSPTHLIKTRGQQVTLRCSPKSGHDTVSWYQQALGQGPQFIFQYYEEEERQRGNFPDRFSGHQFPNYSSELNVNALLLGDSALYLCASSLKRAYTSTDTQYFGPGTRLTVL.